The 5 T cell receptor beta chains in this list originate from one sample, sequenced in a study of cytomegalovirus exposure and HLA in healthy donors. Primers included in the PCR were 60 Vbeta and 13 Jbeta primers. Some clones are missing from TCRdb's copy, which holds only in-frame ones; the method was immunoSEQ multiplex PCR. The sample carries 40,000 to 55,000 clones, over 70% recorded once. Specimen: PBMCs. These receptors all come from a man aged 25-40 years in good health and CMV-seropositive.

The chain employs TRBV19 and TRBJ1-2; TRBD1 aligns across 8 bases. J gave up 7 bases and V 1 base, and 5 bases lay outside the gene matches. This CDR3 comprises 14 residues. CDR1 is LNHDA, CDR2 SQIVND, per germline (reference sequence). This chain's CDR3 is CASSIGQGAAGYTF. The CDR3 nucleotides read TGTGCCAGTAGTATAGGGCAGGGGGCCGCTGGCTACACCTTC. The full variable domain, completed using reference TRBV19 and TRBJ1-2, is DGGITQSPKYLFRKEGQNVTLSCEQNLNHDAMYWYRQDPGQGLRLIYYSQIVNDFQKGDIAEGYSVSREKKESFPLTVTSAQKNPTAFYLCASSIGQGAAGYTFGSGTRLTVV.

The chain combines TRBV29-1 with TRBJ1-2; weak D call: TRBD1 (5 bases). Germline CDR1 reads SQVTM; CDR2 reads ANQGSEA. This CDR3 is built from 13 residues. The V end was cut by 3 bases, the J end by 2 bases, with 10 bases between. CDR3 sequence: CSVDGGTNYGYTF. The CDR3 bases are TGCAGCGTTGACGGGGGAACAAACTATGGCTACACCTTC.

This chain joins TRBV19 and TRBJ2-5; unclear D gene. Trimming shortened V by 6 bases and J by 5 bases, and 19 bases separated the two germline ends. Germline loops: CDR1 LNHDA, CDR2 SQIVND (reference sequence). The CDR3 totals 15 residues. CDR3 region: CASSRPGPPRETQYF. CDR3 nucleotide sequence: TGTGCCAGTAGCCGCCCAGGCCCTCCAAGGGAGACCCAGTACTTC.

J is TRBJ1-4 and V is TRBV5-8, with TRBD1 identical over 9 bases. The CDR3 spans 15 residues. Per germline, CDR1 SGHTS and CDR2 YDEGEE. V shed 1 base and J 7 bases; nucleotides not matched to a gene: 5. CDR3 residues: CASSLTTGGSEKLFF. The CDR3 DNA follows: TGTGCCAGCAGCTTGACTACAGGGGGCAGTGAAAAACTGTTTTTT.

V is TRBV6-4 and J is TRBJ2-3; possible D gene TRBD2, 6 bases. The V end lost 6 bases, the J end lost 5 bases, and 12 bases lay between the germline ends. Germline CDR1 reads MRHNA; CDR2 reads SNTAGT. The length of the CDR3 is 13 residues. For the CDR3, the DNA is TGTGCCAGCAGCAGGGACTCCATAGATACGCAGTATTTT. It specifies CASSRDSIDTQYF.